A single sample gave rise to the 2 T cell receptor beta chains below, sequenced in a study of blood T cell repertoires in COVID-19. TCRdb keeps only in-frame clones here, not all; method: immunoSEQ multiplex PCR. The sample carries over 250,000 clones, about 87% recorded once. Sequenced input: peripheral blood. These receptors were taken from a woman aged 45 to 65 with acute or convalescent COVID-19.

J is TRBJ1-5 and V is TRBV4-1, with a possible D match to TRBD1 (5 bases). This CDR3 is 14 amino acids long. Germline CDR1 MGHRA, CDR2 YSYEKL. V lost 0 bases and J lost 7, with 10 bases in between. The CDR3 region has the DNA TGCGCCAGCAGCCAAGATGGGGGGTTCCAGCCCCAGCATTTT. Translation: CASSQDGGFQPQHF.

The chain carries TRBV5-1 and TRBJ1-6, with a possible D match to TRBD1 (6 bases). V shed 0 bases and J shed 1 base, with 8 bases lying between them. This CDR3 has 16 residues. Germline loops: CDR1 SGHRS, CDR2 YFSETQ. The CDR3 sequence: CASSLGQVSYNSPLHF. CDR3 coding DNA: TGCGCCAGCAGCTTGGGACAGGTTTCCTATAATTCACCCCTCCACTTT.